These T cell receptor beta chains were read from a single sample in a study of T cells after yellow fever vaccination. TCRdb recomputed calls from the 5' RACE reads with MiXCR, one row per CDR3 protein. Found here are some 220,000 distinct CDR3 sequences, approximately 3% of them singletons; the top ten hold less than 3.5%. The sequenced sample was CD4+ T cells sorted from PBMCs, obtained 10 days after the yellow fever booster vaccination. These receptors all come from a man between 18 and 29 years old who received the YFV17D yellow fever vaccine. The CDR3 runs from the conserved cysteine through the conserved F or W. The D gene is left open where the match is weak. Rows may omit the clone size; those that give it use once, few, many or a size class.

size: many
V: TRBV6-2/TRBV6-3
J: TRBJ2-7
length: 14
D: .
DNA: TGTGCCAGCCTAACTAGGGACAAATACTACGAGCAGTACTTC
CDR3: CASLTRDKYYEQYF

size: few
V: TRBV6-4
J: TRBJ1-1
length: 15
D: TRBD1
DNA: TGTGCCAGCACCGACGGGGACAGGGTGAACACTGAAGCTTTCTTT
CDR3: CASTDGDRVNTEAFF

size: few
V: TRBV4-3
J: TRBJ2-5
length: 15
D: .
DNA: TGCGCCAGCAGCCAAGTTTGGGCGGGTTACGAGACCCAGTACTTC
CDR3: CASSQVWAGYETQYF

size: few
V: TRBV6-2/TRBV6-3
J: TRBJ1-5
length: 13
D: .
DNA: TGTGCCAGCAGGGACCGGAGAAATCAGCCCCAGCATTTT
CDR3: CASRDRRNQPQHF

size: few
V: TRBV5-8
J: TRBJ1-4
length: 15
D: .
DNA: TGTGCCAGCAGCTCCGGAGGCAGCGCAAATGAAAAACTGTTTTTT
CDR3: CASSSGGSANEKLFF

size: many
V: TRBV7-2
J: TRBJ1-2
length: 13
D: .
DNA: TGTGCCAGCAGCTTACCAGAACTCTATGGCTACACCTTC
CDR3: CASSLPELYGYTF

size: few
V: TRBV5-1
J: TRBJ1-1
length: 14
D: .
DNA: TGCGCCAGCAGCTTGCGATCCGGGAGAGCTGAAGCTTTCTTT
CDR3: CASSLRSGRAEAFF

size: .
V: TRBV5-1
J: TRBJ2-1
length: 14
D: .
DNA: TGCGCCACCTCATCCGGTAGCGGCTACAATGAGCAGTTCTTC
CDR3: CATSSGSGYNEQFF

size: .
V: TRBV20-1
J: TRBJ2-6
length: 15
D: TRBD1
DNA: TGCAGTGCTCGAGCAGGGGGCCCTGGGGCCAACGTCCTGACTTTC
CDR3: CSARAGGPGANVLTF

size: many
V: TRBV4-3
J: TRBJ2-2
length: 18
D: .
DNA: TGCGCCAGCAGCCATGATCCTTTTGGCGGGGGCGGCACCGGGGAGCTGTTTTTT
CDR3: CASSHDPFGGGGTGELFF

size: few
V: TRBV30
J: TRBJ1-2
length: 15
D: TRBD1
DNA: TGTGCCTGGAGTGCTGGGAGGGGGCGAGGGGTTGGCTACACCTTC
CDR3: CAWSAGRGRGVGYTF

size: .
V: TRBV30
J: TRBJ2-1
length: 13
D: .
DNA: TGTGCCTGGAGTGGTGGACTGGACGGGAAGCAGTTCTTC
CDR3: CAWSGGLDGKQFF

size: many
V: TRBV20-1
J: TRBJ2-5
length: 15
D: TRBD2
DNA: TGCAGTGCTGACACGACTAGCGGGGGGTTGGAGACCCAGTACTTC
CDR3: CSADTTSGGLETQYF

size: few
V: TRBV18
J: TRBJ2-7
length: 13
D: .
DNA: TGTGCCAGCTCACCGGGACCTTACTACGAGCAGTACTTC
CDR3: CASSPGPYYEQYF

size: many
V: TRBV12-3/TRBV12-4
J: TRBJ1-3
length: 13
D: .
DNA: TGTGCCAGCAGTTTTTCGACTGGAAACACCATATATTTT
CDR3: CASSFSTGNTIYF

size: many
V: TRBV12-3/TRBV12-4
J: TRBJ2-3
length: 16
D: .
DNA: TGTGCCAGCAGTTTGAGGTTTGCTTCTAGCACAGATACGCAGTATTTT
CDR3: CASSLRFASSTDTQYF

size: .
V: TRBV13
J: TRBJ2-3
length: 17
D: TRBD2
DNA: TGTGCCAGCAGCTTGTGGGGGGGAAGTGGAGCCCCTGATACGCAGTATTTT
CDR3: CASSLWGGSGAPDTQYF

size: .
V: TRBV20-1
J: TRBJ2-5
length: 14
D: .
DNA: TGCAGTGCTAGAATGAAAGGGGTGTTGGAGACCCAGTACTTC
CDR3: CSARMKGVLETQYF

size: many
V: TRBV7-3
J: TRBJ2-3
length: 15
D: .
DNA: TGTGCCAGCAGCGGACAGGCCGGGGGGCCAGATACGCAGTATTTT
CDR3: CASSGQAGGPDTQYF

size: .
V: TRBV20-1
J: TRBJ2-1
length: 12
D: .
DNA: TGCAGTGCCGCGGGGGCATACAATGAGCAGTTCTTC
CDR3: CSAAGAYNEQFF

size: medium-sized
V: TRBV7-3
J: TRBJ2-2
length: 16
D: .
DNA: TGTGCCAGCAGCTTAAGGGGGGGCTCGAACACCGGGGAGCTGTTTTTT
CDR3: CASSLRGGSNTGELFF

size: .
V: TRBV7-2
J: TRBJ2-5
length: 14
D: .
DNA: TGTGCCAGCAGCCACCGGGGCAGGCAAGAGACCCAGTACTTC
CDR3: CASSHRGRQETQYF

size: many
V: TRBV20-1
J: TRBJ2-7
length: 16
D: .
DNA: TGCAGTGCTAGAGATCCCAGTGGGGGGTTCAATTACGAGCAGTACTTC
CDR3: CSARDPSGGFNYEQYF

size: .
V: TRBV5-4
J: TRBJ1-2
length: 14
D: .
DNA: TGTGCCAGCAGCAAGGGTACTGCGGAGGATGGCTACACCTTC
CDR3: CASSKGTAEDGYTF

size: many
V: TRBV27
J: TRBJ2-7
length: 16
D: TRBD1
DNA: TGTGCCAGCAGCTTCGACAGGGGGCCTCCCCGGGGCGAGCAGTACTTC
CDR3: CASSFDRGPPRGEQYF

size: few
V: TRBV24-1
J: TRBJ2-7
length: 16
D: TRBD1
DNA: TGTGCCACCAGTGACCCACAGGGGTCCGCGTTGAAGGAGCAGTACTTC
CDR3: CATSDPQGSALKEQYF

size: .
V: TRBV7-2
J: TRBJ1-5
length: 15
D: .
DNA: TGTGCCAGCAGCTTAGATTGGGGTGGAGATCAGCCCCAGCATTTT
CDR3: CASSLDWGGDQPQHF

size: many
V: TRBV7-2
J: TRBJ1-5
length: 14
D: TRBD1
DNA: TGTGCCAGCAGCTCAAACAGGGGGGAACAGCCCCAGCATTTT
CDR3: CASSSNRGEQPQHF

size: few
V: TRBV28
J: TRBJ1-5
length: 16
D: .
DNA: TGTGCCAGCAGTTTAATTTATCGGGATCCGGATCAGCCCCAGCATTTT
CDR3: CASSLIYRDPDQPQHF

size: many
V: TRBV5-4
J: TRBJ2-1
length: 15
D: TRBD2
DNA: TGTGCCAGCAGCTTGCCGGGGGGGCTTAAGAATGAGCAGTTCTTC
CDR3: CASSLPGGLKNEQFF

size: few
V: TRBV6-5
J: TRBJ1-6
length: 14
D: .
DNA: TGTGCCAGCAGTTACTCGGGGGGACATTCACCCCTCCACTTT
CDR3: CASSYSGGHSPLHF

size: few
V: TRBV7-7
J: TRBJ2-3
length: 17
D: TRBD2
DNA: TGTGCTAGCAGCTTAGGGGCCCTAGCGGGGGGCACAGATACGCAGTATTTT
CDR3: CASSLGALAGGTDTQYF

size: .
V: TRBV28
J: TRBJ2-5
length: 11
D: .
DNA: TGTGCCAGCAGTCTCCAGAGAACCCAGTACTTC
CDR3: CASSLQRTQYF

size: many
V: TRBV7-2
J: TRBJ2-6
length: 17
D: .
DNA: TGTGCCAGCAGCTTAGGTGGGGACTGGGAAACGGCCAACGTCCTGACTTTC
CDR3: CASSLGGDWETANVLTF

size: few
V: TRBV5-4
J: TRBJ2-1
length: 14
D: TRBD1
DNA: TGTGCCAGCAGCTTTTGGACAGGCTACAATGAGCAGTTCTTC
CDR3: CASSFWTGYNEQFF

size: .
V: TRBV5-1
J: TRBJ1-6
length: 15
D: .
DNA: TGCGCCAGCAGCCCACTATCGGGTTCAAATTCACCCCTCCACTTT
CDR3: CASSPLSGSNSPLHF

size: few
V: TRBV24-1
J: TRBJ2-5
length: 14
D: .
DNA: TGTGCCACCAGTGATTGGGGACCGCGAGAGACCCAGTACTTC
CDR3: CATSDWGPRETQYF

size: few
V: TRBV11-3
J: TRBJ2-1
length: 15
D: TRBD2
DNA: TGTGCCAGCAGCCCACTAGCGGGGGGAAGCCATGAGCAGTTCTTC
CDR3: CASSPLAGGSHEQFF

size: many
V: TRBV2
J: TRBJ1-1
length: 14
D: .
DNA: TGTGCCAGCCCTGACAGGTTCATGGCCACTGAAGCTTTCTTT
CDR3: CASPDRFMATEAFF

size: .
V: TRBV7-9
J: TRBJ2-5
length: 13
D: .
DNA: TGTGCCAGCAGCCCTCGGGACTTCGGGACCCAGTACTTC
CDR3: CASSPRDFGTQYF

size: many
V: TRBV5-1
J: TRBJ2-7
length: 15
D: TRBD2
DNA: TGCGCCAGCAGCGCCCAGCGGGGGGGCTCCTACGAGCAGTACTTC
CDR3: CASSAQRGGSYEQYF

size: few
V: TRBV6-7
J: TRBJ2-2
length: 16
D: TRBD1
DNA: TGTGCCAGCAGTCTCAAGGGACAGGGGGTGCCCGGGGAGCTGTTTTTT
CDR3: CASSLKGQGVPGELFF

size: few
V: TRBV4-3
J: TRBJ1-6
length: 18
D: .
DNA: TGCGCCAGCAGCCAAGATCCGGGGGCAGGCTCCTATAATTCACCCCTCCACTTT
CDR3: CASSQDPGAGSYNSPLHF

size: few
V: TRBV6-6
J: TRBJ1-5
length: 14
D: .
DNA: TGTGCCAGCAGTTACGCTCGGAGCAATCAGCCCCAGCATTTT
CDR3: CASSYARSNQPQHF

size: few
V: TRBV18
J: TRBJ2-5
length: 13
D: .
DNA: TGTGCCAGCTCACCAACCCTAAGAGAGACCCAGTACTTC
CDR3: CASSPTLRETQYF

size: .
V: TRBV7-2
J: TRBJ2-5
length: 15
D: .
DNA: TGTGCCAGCAGCCAGGTTAGGGGGTACCAAGAGACCCAGTACTTC
CDR3: CASSQVRGYQETQYF

size: .
V: TRBV20-1
J: TRBJ2-5
length: 12
D: TRBD1
DNA: TGCAGTGCTTCCGACAGGGCCGAGACCCAGTACTTC
CDR3: CSASDRAETQYF

size: .
V: TRBV12-3/TRBV12-4
J: TRBJ1-1
length: 17
D: TRBD1
DNA: TGTGCCAGCAGTTTGTGGGGGGGAGGGGGCCGGTACACTGAAGCTTTCTTT
CDR3: CASSLWGGGGRYTEAFF

size: many
V: TRBV7-6
J: TRBJ1-5
length: 16
D: .
DNA: TGTGCCAGCAGCTTAAAGAGACTTGTCGATCGTCAGCCCCAGCATTTT
CDR3: CASSLKRLVDRQPQHF

size: few
V: TRBV9
J: TRBJ1-2
length: 15
D: TRBD1
DNA: TGTGCCAGCAGCGTAGGGTCAGGGGGCGCGTGGGGCTACACCTTC
CDR3: CASSVGSGGAWGYTF

size: .
V: TRBV24-1
J: TRBJ2-6
length: 20
D: .
DNA: TGTGCCACCAGTGACCTGAGCAGGGCCGTACGTACGCCTGGGGCCAACGTCCTGACTTTC
CDR3: CATSDLSRAVRTPGANVLTF

size: few
V: TRBV20-1
J: TRBJ2-3
length: 17
D: .
DNA: TGCAGTGCTATCGGGGGGACAGTGGGTTCAGCGGCAGATACGCAGTATTTT
CDR3: CSAIGGTVGSAADTQYF

size: few
V: TRBV20-1
J: TRBJ2-3
length: 12
D: .
DNA: TGCAGTGCAACGGACCTCACAGATACGCAGTATTTT
CDR3: CSATDLTDTQYF

size: many
V: TRBV7-2
J: TRBJ1-5
length: 14
D: TRBD1
DNA: TGTGCCAGCAGCAAGAGACAGGGCGGCCAGCCCCAGCATTTT
CDR3: CASSKRQGGQPQHF

size: many
V: TRBV7-3
J: TRBJ1-1
length: 13
D: .
DNA: TGTGCCAGCAGCCCTCACATGAACACTGAAGCTTTCTTT
CDR3: CASSPHMNTEAFF